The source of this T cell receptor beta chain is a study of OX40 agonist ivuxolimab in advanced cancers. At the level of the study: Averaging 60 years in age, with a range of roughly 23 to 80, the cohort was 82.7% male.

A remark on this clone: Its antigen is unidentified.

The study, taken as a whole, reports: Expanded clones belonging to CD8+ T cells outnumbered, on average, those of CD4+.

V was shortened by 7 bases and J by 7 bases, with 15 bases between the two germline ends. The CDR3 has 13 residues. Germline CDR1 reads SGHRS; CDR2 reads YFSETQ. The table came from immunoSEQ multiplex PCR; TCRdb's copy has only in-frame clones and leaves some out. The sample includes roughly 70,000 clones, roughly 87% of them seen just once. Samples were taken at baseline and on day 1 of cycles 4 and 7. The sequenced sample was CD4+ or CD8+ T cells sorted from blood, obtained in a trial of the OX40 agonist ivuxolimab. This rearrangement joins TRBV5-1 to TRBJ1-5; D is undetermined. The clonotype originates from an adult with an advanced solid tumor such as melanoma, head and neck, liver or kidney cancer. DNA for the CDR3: TGCGCCAGCGCCTCGGGGTCGGGCCAGCCCCAGCATTTT. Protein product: CASASGSGQPQHF.